These 4 T cell receptor beta chains came from one sample sequenced in a study of cytomegalovirus exposure and HLA in healthy donors. The study ran its PCR with 60 Vbeta and 13 Jbeta primers. Sequencing was performed with immunoSEQ multiplex PCR; in TCRdb, only in-frame clones are kept and a portion is missing. Among under 250,000 clones, approximately 82% were seen once, and the ten largest hold 0.63%. The sample consisted of PBMCs. These receptors were obtained from a man aged 18 to 29 in good health and CMV-seronegative.

The rearrangement joins TRBV5-4 to TRBJ2-3; 7 bases map to TRBD1. The CDR3 covers 15 residues. Germline V gene lookup returns CDR1 SGHNT and CDR2 YYREEE (reference sequence). Germline trimming cut 4 bases from V and 0 bases from J; bases unmatched to any gene: 5. Here the CDR3 reads CASSRGQSSTDTQYF. CDR3 nucleotides: TGTGCCAGCAGCCGGGGACAGTCTAGCACAGATACGCAGTATTTT.

The chain joins TRBV9 to TRBJ2-7; 14 bases are shared with TRBD2. Germline CDR1 is SGDLS and CDR2 is YYNGEE. V trimming: 2 bases; J trimming: 7 bases; junction bases outside the gene matches: 5. There are 15 residues in the CDR3. DNA of the CDR3: TGTGCCAGCAGCGTTGGGACTAGCGGGAGTGATGAGCAGTACTTC. Translating it yields CASSVGTSGSDEQYF.

This clone was counted between two and nine times. The J gene is TRBJ2-1, the V gene TRBV6-1; a weak D match, TRBD2 (7 bases). Germline CDR1 is MNHNS and CDR2 is SASEGT. Trimming removed 2 bases from V and 8 bases from J, with 16 bases in between. The CDR3 spans 15 residues. CDR3 sequence (DNA): TGTGCCAGCAGTGAATGGGGGCAGGGGAGGGATGAGCAGTTCTTC. Translation: CASSEWGQGRDEQFF.

The chain carries TRBV5-1 and TRBJ2-5; TRBD1 might be the D (6 bases). Near its end, the DNA agrees better with TRBJ2-7, so the J call may be wrong. This CDR3 has 15 amino acids. The germline V gene encodes CDR1 SGHRS and CDR2 YFSETQ. The CDR3 region has the DNA TGCGCCAGCAGCTTGGTAGGGACAAGCTCCTACGAGCAGTACTTC. Its translation is CASSLVGTSSYEQYF.